The T cell receptor beta chain under discussion was sequenced for a study of blood T cell repertoires in COVID-19. Study-level information: From the United States, Italy and Spain came samples of acute and convalescent COVID-19. T cells, B-cell-depleted T cells, or PBMCs provided the cDNA or gDNA that served as material.

How the authors handled the data: Nucleated cell counts were estimated from reference gene primer amplification. The method was immunoSEQ multiplex PCR; TCRdb's version includes in-frame clones alone and lacks a portion of them. Clone size and V and J calls were adopted from that table, with D and trimming inferred from the DNA. The top ten hold roughly 10% of the sample, which has around 220,000 clones, about 88% seen once. A Seattle source enrolled patients during active infection and followed them longitudinally. CDR3 length equals 15 residues. CDR1 and CDR2 (germline): LNHDA, SQIVND (reference sequence). The V segment lost 9 bases and the J segment 5 bases; nucleotides outside the gene matches: 15.

Input material: peripheral blood. This clonotype originated in a woman in her forties or fifties with COVID-19, enrolled during active disease. The gene calls are TRBV19 and TRBJ1-2, with 7 bases aligning to TRBD1. The CDR3 region is CASLPTSGTDYGYTF. CDR3 nucleotides: TGTGCCAGCCTTCCCACCTCCGGGACAGATTATGGCTACACCTTC.